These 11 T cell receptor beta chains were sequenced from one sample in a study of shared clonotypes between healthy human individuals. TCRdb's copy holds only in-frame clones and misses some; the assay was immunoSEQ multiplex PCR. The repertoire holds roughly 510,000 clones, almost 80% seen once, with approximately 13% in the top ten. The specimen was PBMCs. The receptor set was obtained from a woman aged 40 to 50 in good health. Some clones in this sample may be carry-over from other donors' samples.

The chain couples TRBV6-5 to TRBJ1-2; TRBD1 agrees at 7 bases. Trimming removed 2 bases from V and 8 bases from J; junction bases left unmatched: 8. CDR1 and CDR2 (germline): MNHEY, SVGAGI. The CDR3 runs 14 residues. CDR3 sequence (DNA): TGTGCCAGCAGTTACCGAGGGGGCGCAGGCGGCTACACCTTC. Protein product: CASSYRGGAGGYTF.

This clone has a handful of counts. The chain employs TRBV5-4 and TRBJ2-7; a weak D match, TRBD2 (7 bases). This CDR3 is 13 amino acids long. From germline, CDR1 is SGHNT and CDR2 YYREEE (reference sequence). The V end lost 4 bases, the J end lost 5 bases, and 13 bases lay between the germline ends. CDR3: CASSRWGGHEQYF. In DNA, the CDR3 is TGTGCCAGCAGCCGCTGGGGGGGGCACGAGCAGTACTTC.

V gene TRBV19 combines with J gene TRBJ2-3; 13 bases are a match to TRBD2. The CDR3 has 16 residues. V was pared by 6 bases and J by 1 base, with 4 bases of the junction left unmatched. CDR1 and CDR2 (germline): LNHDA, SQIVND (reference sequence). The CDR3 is CASSQGLAGRTDTQYF. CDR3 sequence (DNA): TGTGCCAGTAGCCAGGGACTAGCGGGACGCACAGATACGCAGTATTTT.

DNA for the CDR3: TGTGCCAGCAGCTTAGAATCTACAGGGACTAACTATGGCTACACCTTC. Its protein is CASSLESTGTNYGYTF. This rearrangement joins TRBV7-2 to TRBJ1-2; tentatively, D is TRBD1 (6 bases). The CDR3 extends over 16 amino acids. Germline V gene lookup returns CDR1 SGHTA and CDR2 FQGNSA. V lost 1 base and J lost 0, with 12 bases in between.

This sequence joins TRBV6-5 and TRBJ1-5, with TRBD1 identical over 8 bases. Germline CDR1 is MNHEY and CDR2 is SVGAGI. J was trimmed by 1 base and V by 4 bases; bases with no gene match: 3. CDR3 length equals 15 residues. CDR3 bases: TGTGCCAGCAGTTCGACAGGGGAGAGCAATCAGCCCCAGCATTTT. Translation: CASSSTGESNQPQHF.

In DNA form, the CDR3 reads TGTGCCAGCAGTTCTCTACAGGGATTGAACACTGAAGCTTTCTTT. This gives the protein CASSSLQGLNTEAFF. This chain connects TRBV28 to TRBJ1-1; a weak D match, TRBD1 (6 bases). The CDR3 runs 15 residues. CDR1 is MDHEN, CDR2 SYDVKM, per germline. The V end was cut by 4 bases, the J end by 0 bases, with 12 bases between. The full variable domain, its missing parts supplied by reference TRBV28 and TRBJ1-1, is DVKVTQSSRYLVKRTGEKVFLECVQDMDHENMFWYRQDPGLGLRLIYFSYDVKMKEKGDIPEGYSVSREKKERFSLILESASTNQTSMYLCASSSLQGLNTEAFFGQGTRLTVV.

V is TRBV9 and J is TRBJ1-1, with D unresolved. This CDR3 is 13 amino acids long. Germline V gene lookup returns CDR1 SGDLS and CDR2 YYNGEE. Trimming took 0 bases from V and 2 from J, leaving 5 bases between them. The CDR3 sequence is CASSVDTNTEAFF. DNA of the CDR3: TGTGCCAGCAGCGTAGATACTAACACTGAAGCTTTCTTT.

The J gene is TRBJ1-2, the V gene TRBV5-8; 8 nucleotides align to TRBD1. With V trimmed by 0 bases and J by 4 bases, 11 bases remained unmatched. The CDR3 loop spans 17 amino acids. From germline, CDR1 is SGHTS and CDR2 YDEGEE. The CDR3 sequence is CASSLERQGASFYGYTF. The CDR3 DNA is TGTGCCAGCAGCTTGGAGAGGCAGGGGGCAAGTTTCTATGGCTACACCTTC.

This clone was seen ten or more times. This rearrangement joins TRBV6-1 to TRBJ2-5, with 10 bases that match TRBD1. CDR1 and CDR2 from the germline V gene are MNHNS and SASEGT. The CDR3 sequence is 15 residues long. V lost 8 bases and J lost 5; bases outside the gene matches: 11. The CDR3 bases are TGTGCCAGCTTTAGAGACAGGGGGCGGTGGGAGACCCAGTACTTC. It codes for CASFRDRGRWETQYF.

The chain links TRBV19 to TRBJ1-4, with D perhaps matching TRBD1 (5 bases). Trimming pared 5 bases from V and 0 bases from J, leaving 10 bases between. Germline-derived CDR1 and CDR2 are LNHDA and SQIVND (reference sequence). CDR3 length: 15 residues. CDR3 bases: TGTGCCAGTAGTCGGGACGTTGCAACTAATGAAAAACTGTTTTTT. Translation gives CASSRDVATNEKLFF.

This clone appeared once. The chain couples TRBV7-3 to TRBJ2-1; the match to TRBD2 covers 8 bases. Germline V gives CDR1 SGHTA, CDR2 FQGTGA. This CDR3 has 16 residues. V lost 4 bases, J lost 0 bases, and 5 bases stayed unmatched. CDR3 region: CASSSSGTSSYNEQFF. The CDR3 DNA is TGTGCCAGCAGCTCGTCCGGGACTAGCTCCTACAATGAGCAGTTCTTC.